Following are 11 T cell receptor beta chains from one sample sequenced in a study of shared clonotypes between healthy human individuals. The table came from immunoSEQ multiplex PCR; TCRdb's copy has only in-frame clones and leaves some out. The table lists approximately 1.5 million clones, approximately 98.5% of them singletons. Sequencing was carried out using naive CD4+ T cells sorted from blood. Subset described: CD45RA+ positively selected. The source is a man younger than 45 in good health.

The CDR3 sequence: CASSLEFRETYEQYF. CDR3 sequence (DNA): TGCGCCAGCAGCTTGGAATTTCGGGAAACCTACGAGCAGTACTTC. The J gene is TRBJ2-7, the V gene TRBV5-1; D is possibly TRBD2 (5 bases). CDR1 and CDR2 from the germline V gene are SGHRS and YFSETQ. CDR3 size: 15 residues. V shed 0 bases and J shed 2 bases, with 12 bases lying between them.

The chain combines TRBV18 with TRBJ1-5; no clear D gene. Germline CDR1 and CDR2: KGHSH and LQKENI. The CDR3 loop spans 17 amino acids. With 0 bases removed from V and 0 bases from J, the gap between germline ends came to 12 bases. Here the CDR3 DNA reads TGTGCCAGCTCACCACCGCCAACCTACTATAGCAATCAGCCCCAGCATTTT. This gives the protein CASSPPPTYYSNQPQHF.

The chain carries TRBV7-9 and TRBJ1-2; TRBD1 matches 12 bases. J was trimmed by 6 bases and V by 9 bases; bases with no gene match: 11. This CDR3 spans 15 amino acids. From germline, CDR1 is SEHNR and CDR2 FQNEAQ (reference sequence). Here the CDR3 reads CASIRDRGQGDGYTF. CDR3 coding DNA: TGTGCCAGTATTAGGGACAGGGGGCAAGGAGATGGCTACACCTTC.

V usage is TRBV12-2 and J usage is TRBJ2-4. TRBV12-2 is deemed a pseudogene. This CDR3 region has 16 residues. In DNA, the CDR3 is TGTGCAAGTCGCTTAGCGCGGGACACCTCTGAGAACATTCAGTACTTC. It translates to CASRLARDTSENIQYF.

This chain joins TRBV28 and TRBJ2-3; 8 bases line up with TRBD2. Germline V gives CDR1 MDHEN, CDR2 SYDVKM. With 3 bases clipped from V and 14 bases from J, the junction kept 10 bases outside the gene matches. The length of the CDR3 is 13 residues. CDR3 loop: CASSFKAGVGRYF. The CDR3 DNA sequence: TGTGCCAGCAGTTTCAAAGCGGGAGTGGGTCGGTATTTT.

This chain connects TRBV6-4 to TRBJ2-1; D ambiguous. V was clipped by 2 bases and J by 7 bases, with 9 bases between them. This CDR3 is built from 13 residues. The germline gives CDR1 MRHNA, CDR2 SNTAGT. The CDR3 here is CASSDGLGNEQFF. CDR3 DNA sequence: TGTGCCAGCAGTGACGGGTTGGGGAATGAGCAGTTCTTC.

The CDR3 DNA reads TGTGCCAGCAGCCCCGGGAGACTAGCGGGAGCTCGAGAGACCCAGTACTTC. Translation: CASSPGRLAGARETQYF. This chain links TRBV27 with TRBJ2-5; 12 nucleotides agree with TRBD2. Germline V gives CDR1 MNHEY, CDR2 SMNVEV (reference sequence). CDR3 size: 17 residues. V lost 6 bases and J lost 4; bases outside the gene matches: 12.

This clone occurred once. The chain combines TRBV5-1 with TRBJ2-2; D is ambiguous. The V gene lost 2 bases and the J gene lost 1 base, with 9 bases spanning the gap. The germline CDR1 and CDR2 sequences are SGHRS and YFSETQ. CDR3 length: 15 amino acids. The CDR3 is CASSFRALNTGELFF. CDR3 sequence (DNA): TGCGCCAGCAGCTTCCGGGCCCTGAACACCGGGGAGCTGTTTTTT.

The rearrangement joins TRBV7-3 to TRBJ2-3, with D unclear. Trimming shortened V by 1 base and J by 6 bases, and 11 bases separated the two germline ends. The CDR3 consists of 14 residues. The germline gives CDR1 SGHTA, CDR2 FQGTGA. As DNA, the CDR3 is TGTGCCAGCAGCTTAAAGCCCCGGGCGGATACGCAGTATTTT. The encoded protein is CASSLKPRADTQYF.

The count of this clone is one. V and J are TRBV2 and TRBJ1-5, with 8 bases fitting TRBD1. This CDR3 has 14 residues. Germline values: CDR1 SNHLY, CDR2 FYNNEI. J was trimmed by 4 bases and V by 5 bases; bases with no gene match: 4. Written as DNA, the CDR3 is TGTGCCAGCAGTTCTGGACAGGGTAATCAGCCCCAGCATTTT. This codes for CASSSGQGNQPQHF.

V and J are TRBV28 and TRBJ1-2, with D uncertain. The germline V gene encodes CDR1 MDHEN and CDR2 SYDVKM. V lost 6 bases, J lost 4 bases, and 12 bases lay in between. The CDR3 runs to 13 residues. CDR3 sequence (DNA): TGTGCCAGCAGCGTACGGGGTTCCTATGGCTACACCTTC. It yields the protein CASSVRGSYGYTF.